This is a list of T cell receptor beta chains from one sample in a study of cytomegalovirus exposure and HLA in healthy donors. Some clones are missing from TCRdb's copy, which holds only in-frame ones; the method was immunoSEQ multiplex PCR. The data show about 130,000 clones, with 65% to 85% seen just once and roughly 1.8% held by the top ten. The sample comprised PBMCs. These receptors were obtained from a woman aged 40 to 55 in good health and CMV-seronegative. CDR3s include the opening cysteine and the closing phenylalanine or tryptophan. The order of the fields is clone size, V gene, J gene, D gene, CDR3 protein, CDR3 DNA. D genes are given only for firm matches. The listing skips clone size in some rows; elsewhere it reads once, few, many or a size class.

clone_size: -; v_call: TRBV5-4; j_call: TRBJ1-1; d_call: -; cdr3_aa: CASSLWGSENTEAFF; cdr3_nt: TGTGCCAGCAGCTTGTGGGGTAGCGAAAACACTGAAGCTTTCTTT
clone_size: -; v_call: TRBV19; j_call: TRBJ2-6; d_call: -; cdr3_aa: CASSANVYSGANGLTF; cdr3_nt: TGTGCCAGTAGTGCTAACGTCTACTCTGGGGCCAACGGCCTGACTTTC
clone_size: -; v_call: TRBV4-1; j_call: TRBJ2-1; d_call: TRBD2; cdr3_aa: CASSQDIWISGRYNEQFF; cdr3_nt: TGCGCCAGCAGCCAAGATATTTGGATTAGCGGGAGATACAATGAGCAGTTCTTC
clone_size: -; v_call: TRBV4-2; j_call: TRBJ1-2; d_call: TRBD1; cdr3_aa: CASSQVGGTGSKEDGYTF; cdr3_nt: TGTGCCAGCAGCCAAGTAGGAGGGACAGGCTCAAAAGAGGATGGCTACACCTTC
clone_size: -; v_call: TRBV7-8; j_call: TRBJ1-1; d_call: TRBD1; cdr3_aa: CASSFRTGTEAFF; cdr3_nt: TGTGCCAGCAGCTTCAGGACAGGGACTGAAGCTTTCTTT
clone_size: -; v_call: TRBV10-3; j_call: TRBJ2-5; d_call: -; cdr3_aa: CAISESSRAQETQYF; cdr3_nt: TGTGCCATCAGTGAGTCGTCCAGGGCCCAAGAGACCCAGTACTTC
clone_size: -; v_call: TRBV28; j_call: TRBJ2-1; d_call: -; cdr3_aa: CASWRRSSYNEQFF; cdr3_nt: TGTGCCAGCTGGCGGAGGAGCTCCTACAATGAGCAGTTCTTC
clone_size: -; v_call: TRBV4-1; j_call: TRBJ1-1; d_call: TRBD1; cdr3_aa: CASSHLPGQGPNTEAFF; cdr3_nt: TGCGCCAGCAGCCACCTCCCGGGACAGGGGCCGAACACTGAAGCTTTCTTT
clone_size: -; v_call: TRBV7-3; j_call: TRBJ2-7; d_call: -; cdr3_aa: CASSLMRRLRGYEQYF; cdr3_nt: TGTGCCAGCAGCTTAATGCGGAGACTCCGCGGGTACGAGCAGTACTTC
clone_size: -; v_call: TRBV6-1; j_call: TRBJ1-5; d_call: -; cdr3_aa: CASSADQSNQPQHF; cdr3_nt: TGTGCCAGCAGTGCCGATCAGAGCAATCAGCCCCAGCATTTT
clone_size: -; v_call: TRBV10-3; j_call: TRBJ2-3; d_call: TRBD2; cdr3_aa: CAISEGVTSGSTDTQYF; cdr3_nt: TGTGCCATCAGTGAGGGGGTCACTAGCGGGAGCACAGATACGCAGTATTTT
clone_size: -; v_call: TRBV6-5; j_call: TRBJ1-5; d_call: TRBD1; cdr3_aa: CASSPGTGFQPQHF; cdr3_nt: TGTGCCAGCAGTCCCGGGACAGGTTTTCAGCCCCAGCATTTT
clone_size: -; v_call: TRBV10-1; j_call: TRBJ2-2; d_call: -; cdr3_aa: CASSESGGTGELFF; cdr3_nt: TGCGCCAGCAGTGAGTCAGGGGGCACCGGGGAGCTGTTTTTT
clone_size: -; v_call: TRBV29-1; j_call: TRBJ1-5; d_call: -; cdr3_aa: CSVAGEGQPQHF; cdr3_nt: TGCAGCGTTGCAGGGGAGGGGCAGCCCCAGCATTTT
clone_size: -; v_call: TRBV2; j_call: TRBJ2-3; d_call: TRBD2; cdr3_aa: CASSVTSGTDTQYF; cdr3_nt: TGTGCCAGCAGCGTGACTAGCGGTACAGATACGCAGTATTTT
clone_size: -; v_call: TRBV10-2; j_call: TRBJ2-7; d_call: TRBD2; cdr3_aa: CASTGTSGIYEQYF; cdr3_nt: TGCGCCAGCACAGGGACTAGCGGAATCTACGAGCAGTACTTC
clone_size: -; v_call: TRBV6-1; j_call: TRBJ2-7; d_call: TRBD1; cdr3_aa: CASILGGGQGYEQYF; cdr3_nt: TGTGCCAGCATTCTCGGAGGTGGACAGGGGTACGAGCAGTACTTC
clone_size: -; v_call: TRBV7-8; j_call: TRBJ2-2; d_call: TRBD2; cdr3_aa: CASSLYSGSIGELFF; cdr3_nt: TGTGCCAGCAGCTTATATAGCGGGAGTATCGGGGAGCTGTTTTTT
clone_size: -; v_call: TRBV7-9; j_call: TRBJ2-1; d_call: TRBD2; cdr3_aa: CASSLSGGNYNEQFF; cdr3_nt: TGTGCCAGCAGTCTCAGCGGGGGAAACTACAATGAGCAGTTCTTC
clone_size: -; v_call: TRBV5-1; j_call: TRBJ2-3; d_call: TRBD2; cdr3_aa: CASSRAGAGGDTDTQYF; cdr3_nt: TGCGCCAGCAGCCGAGCCGGGGCGGGGGGTGACACAGATACGCAGTATTTT
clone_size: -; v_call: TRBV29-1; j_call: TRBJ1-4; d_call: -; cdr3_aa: CSAVGAANEKLFF; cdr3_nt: TGCAGCGCAGTGGGGGCAGCTAATGAAAAACTGTTTTTT
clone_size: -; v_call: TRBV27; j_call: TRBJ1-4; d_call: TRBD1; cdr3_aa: CASRLLQGRTARWGDEKLFF; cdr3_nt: TGTGCCAGCAGGCTATTACAGGGGCGGACAGCACGTTGGGGGGATGAAAAACTGTTTTTT
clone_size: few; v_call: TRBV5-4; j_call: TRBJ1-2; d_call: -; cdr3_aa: CASSYGGARVDGYTF; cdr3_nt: TGTGCCAGCAGCTACGGGGGGGCCAGGGTGGATGGCTACACCTTC
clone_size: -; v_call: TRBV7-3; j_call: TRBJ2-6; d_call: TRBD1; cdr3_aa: CASSKTGVSGANVLTF; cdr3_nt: TGTGCCAGCAGCAAGACAGGGGTCTCTGGGGCCAACGTCCTGACTTTC
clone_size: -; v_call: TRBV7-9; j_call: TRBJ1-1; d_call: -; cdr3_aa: CASSFDSALNTEAFF; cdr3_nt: TGTGCCAGCAGCTTCGACAGTGCCCTGAACACTGAAGCTTTCTTT
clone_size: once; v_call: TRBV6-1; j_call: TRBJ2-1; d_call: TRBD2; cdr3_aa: CASSGGVAGESYNEQFF; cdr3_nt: TGTGCCAGCAGTGGTGGGGTAGCGGGAGAATCCTACAATGAGCAGTTCTTC
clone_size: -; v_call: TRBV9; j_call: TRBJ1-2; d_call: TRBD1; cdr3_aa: CASSVGGQVNYGYTF; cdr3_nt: TGTGCCAGCAGCGTAGGGGGACAGGTTAACTATGGCTACACCTTC
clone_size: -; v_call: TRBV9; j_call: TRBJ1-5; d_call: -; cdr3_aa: CASGAGNNQPQHF; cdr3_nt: TGTGCCAGCGGCGCGGGGAATAATCAGCCCCAGCATTTT
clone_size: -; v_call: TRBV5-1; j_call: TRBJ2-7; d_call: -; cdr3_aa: CASRPTDALGEQYF; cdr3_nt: TGCGCCAGCAGACCGACAGATGCCCTTGGCGAGCAGTACTTC
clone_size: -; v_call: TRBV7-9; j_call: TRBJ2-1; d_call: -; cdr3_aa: CASRPKTRLGNEQFF; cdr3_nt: TGTGCCAGCAGGCCTAAGACCAGGCTTGGAAATGAGCAGTTCTTC
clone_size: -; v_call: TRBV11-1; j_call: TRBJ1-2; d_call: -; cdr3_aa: CASSLTPGDNYGYTF; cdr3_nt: TGTGCCAGCAGCTTAACGCCAGGCGACAACTATGGCTACACCTTC
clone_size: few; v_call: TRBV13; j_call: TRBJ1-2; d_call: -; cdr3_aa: CASSLGGGAWFGYTF; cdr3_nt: TGTGCCAGCAGCTTAGGTGGGGGCGCATGGTTTGGCTACACCTTC
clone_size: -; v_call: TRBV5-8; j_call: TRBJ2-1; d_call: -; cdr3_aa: CASSLSGTGLVGSYNEQFF; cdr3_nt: TGTGCCAGCAGCTTGAGTGGAACAGGGTTGGTCGGGTCCTACAATGAGCAGTTCTTC
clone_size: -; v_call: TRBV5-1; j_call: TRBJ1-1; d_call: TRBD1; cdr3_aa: CASSFGQGLSSNTEAFF; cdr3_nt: TGCGCCAGCAGCTTCGGACAGGGCCTCTCTTCGAACACTGAAGCTTTCTTT
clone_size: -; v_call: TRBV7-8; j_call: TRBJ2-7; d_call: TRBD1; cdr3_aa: CASSLGGQGAGEQYF; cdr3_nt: TGTGCCAGCAGCTTAGGGGGACAGGGGGCGGGCGAGCAGTACTTC
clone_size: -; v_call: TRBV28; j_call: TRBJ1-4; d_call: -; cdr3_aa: CASRMGPRELFF; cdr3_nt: TGTGCCAGCAGGATGGGCCCGAGGGAACTGTTTTTT
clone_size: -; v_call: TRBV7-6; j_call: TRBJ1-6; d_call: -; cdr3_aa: CASSPTHGQYPSPLHF; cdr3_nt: TGTGCCAGCAGCCCGACCCATGGACAGTATCCCTCACCCCTCCACTTT
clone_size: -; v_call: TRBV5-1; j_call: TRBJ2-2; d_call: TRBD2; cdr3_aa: CASTERAGDTGELFF; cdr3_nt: TGCGCCAGCACCGAGAGGGCGGGGGACACCGGGGAGCTGTTTTTT
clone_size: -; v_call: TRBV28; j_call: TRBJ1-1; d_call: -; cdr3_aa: CASSSGHVRTEAFF; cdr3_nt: TGTGCCAGCAGTTCGGGACATGTGAGGACTGAAGCTTTCTTT
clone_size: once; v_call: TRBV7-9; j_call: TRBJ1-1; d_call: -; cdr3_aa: CASSDTTGIMRTEAFF; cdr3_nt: TGTGCCAGCAGCGACACGACAGGTATCATGAGGACTGAAGCTTTCTTT
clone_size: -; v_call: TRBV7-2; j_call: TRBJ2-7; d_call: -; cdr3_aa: CASSLGVRGYEQYF; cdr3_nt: TGTGCCAGCAGCTTAGGTGTCAGGGGCTACGAGCAGTACTTC
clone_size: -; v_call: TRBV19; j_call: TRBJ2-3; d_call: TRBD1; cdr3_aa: CASSIGTGSDTQYF; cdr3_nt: TGTGCCAGTAGTATTGGGACAGGGTCAGATACGCAGTATTTT
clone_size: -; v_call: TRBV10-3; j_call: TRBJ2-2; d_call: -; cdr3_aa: CAISESTGSTGELFF; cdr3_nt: TGTGCCATCAGTGAGTCGACGGGGTCCACCGGGGAGCTGTTTTTT
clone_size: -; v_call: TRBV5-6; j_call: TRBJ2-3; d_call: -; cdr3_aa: CASSLPGWDTQYF; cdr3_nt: TGTGCCAGCAGCTTGCCAGGGTGGGATACGCAGTATTTT
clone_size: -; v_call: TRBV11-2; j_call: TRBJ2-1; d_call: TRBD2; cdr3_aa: CASSLDVPSGINEQFF; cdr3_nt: TGTGCCAGCAGCTTAGATGTTCCTAGCGGGATAAATGAGCAGTTCTTC
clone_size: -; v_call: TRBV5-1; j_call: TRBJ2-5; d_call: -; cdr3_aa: CASRRQEQETQYF; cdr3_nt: TGCGCCAGCAGACGACAGGAACAAGAGACCCAGTACTTC
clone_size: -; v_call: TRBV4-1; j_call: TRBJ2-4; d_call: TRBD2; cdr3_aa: CASSQDQVAGGPKNIQYF; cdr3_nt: TGCGCCAGCAGCCAAGACCAAGTAGCGGGAGGTCCCAAAAACATTCAGTACTTC
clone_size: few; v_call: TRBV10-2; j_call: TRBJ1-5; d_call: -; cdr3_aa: CASSDPYSNQPQHF; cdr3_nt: TGCGCCAGCAGTGATCCGTATAGCAATCAGCCCCAGCATTTT
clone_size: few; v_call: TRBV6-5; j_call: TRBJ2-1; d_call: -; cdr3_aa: CASSYGAVHNEQFF; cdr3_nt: TGTGCCAGCAGTTACGGAGCGGTCCACAATGAGCAGTTCTTC
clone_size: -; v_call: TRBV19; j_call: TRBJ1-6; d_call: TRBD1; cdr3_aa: CASSTSQGASSNSPLHF; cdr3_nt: TGTGCCAGTAGTACCTCACAGGGGGCGTCGTCTAATTCACCCCTCCACTTT
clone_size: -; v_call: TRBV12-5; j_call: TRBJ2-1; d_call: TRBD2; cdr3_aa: CASGLVLSGSGDEQFF; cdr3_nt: TGTGCTAGTGGTTTGGTACTAAGCGGGAGTGGGGATGAGCAGTTCTTC
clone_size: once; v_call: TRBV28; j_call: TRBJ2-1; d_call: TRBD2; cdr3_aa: CASSLPNSGIDNEQFF; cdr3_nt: TGTGCCAGCAGTTTGCCTAATAGCGGGATCGACAATGAGCAGTTCTTC
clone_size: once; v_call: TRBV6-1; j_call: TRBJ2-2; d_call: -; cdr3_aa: CASSGAGVGTGELFF; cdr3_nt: TGTGCCAGCAGTGGGGCAGGGGTGGGCACCGGGGAGCTGTTTTTT
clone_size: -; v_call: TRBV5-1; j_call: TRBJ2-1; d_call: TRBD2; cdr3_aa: CASSHEGLAGNNEQFF; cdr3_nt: TGCGCCAGCAGCCATGAGGGACTAGCGGGGAACAATGAGCAGTTCTTC